These T cell receptor beta chains were read from a single sample in a study of CD8+CD57+ T cells in acquired aplastic anemia. TCRdb redid the calling of the reads with MiXCR, one entry per CDR3 protein. The profile shows approximately 300,000 distinct CDR3 sequences, 56% of them singletons. Specimen: sorted CD4+, CD8+, or CD8+CD57+ T cells (not recorded which) from PBMCs. These receptors were obtained from a human donor with aplastic anemia. CDR3s include the opening cysteine and the closing phenylalanine or tryptophan. Each record gives: CDR3 DNA, CDR3 protein, V gene, clone size, J gene, CDR3 length, D gene. D genes are given only for firm matches. Rows may omit the clone size; those that give it use once, few, many or a size class.

CDR3nt: TGTGCCATCAACGATTGGCTGCCGGTAGTCCGAGAATATGGCTACACCTTC; CDR3aa: CAINDWLPVVREYGYTF; v_gene: TRBV10-3; abundance: few; j_gene: TRBJ1-2; len: 17; d_gene: -
CDR3nt: TGTGCCAGCAGTGAAGCGGGGGCCTACGAGCAGTACTTC; CDR3aa: CASSEAGAYEQYF; v_gene: TRBV12-3/TRBV12-4; abundance: -; j_gene: TRBJ2-7; len: 13; d_gene: TRBD2
CDR3nt: TGCAGCGTTGACGGGCAGGGGGCGAGCGAGCAGTACTTC; CDR3aa: CSVDGQGASEQYF; v_gene: TRBV29-1; abundance: -; j_gene: TRBJ2-7; len: 13; d_gene: TRBD1
CDR3nt: TGTGCCAGCAGCTCCCGGGACAGGGGGACAGAACTGTTTTTT; CDR3aa: CASSSRDRGTELFF; v_gene: TRBV7-2; abundance: few; j_gene: TRBJ1-4; len: 14; d_gene: TRBD1
CDR3nt: TGTGCCAGCAGCGTCCTACCGGGACAGGGGCAAGAGACCCAGTACTTC; CDR3aa: CASSVLPGQGQETQYF; v_gene: TRBV2; abundance: -; j_gene: TRBJ2-5; len: 16; d_gene: TRBD1
CDR3nt: TGCGCCAGCAGCTCCGGGACAGGCCGACAGTACGAGCAGTACTTC; CDR3aa: CASSSGTGRQYEQYF; v_gene: TRBV5-1; abundance: -; j_gene: TRBJ2-7; len: 15; d_gene: TRBD1
CDR3nt: TGTGCCAGCAATGGACAGGGGGCAGATGAGCAGTTCTTC; CDR3aa: CASNGQGADEQFF; v_gene: TRBV2; abundance: many; j_gene: TRBJ2-1; len: 13; d_gene: TRBD1
CDR3nt: TGTGCCAGCAGTCCCCTGATGGGCTCCTACAATGAGCAGTTCTTC; CDR3aa: CASSPLMGSYNEQFF; v_gene: TRBV27; abundance: few; j_gene: TRBJ2-1; len: 15; d_gene: -
CDR3nt: TGCGCCAGCAGTCCCGGACTAGGGGCCGAGCAGTACTTC; CDR3aa: CASSPGLGAEQYF; v_gene: TRBV10-1; abundance: -; j_gene: TRBJ2-7; len: 13; d_gene: TRBD2
CDR3nt: TGTGCCAGCAAGAACTATAATTCACCCCTCCACTTT; CDR3aa: CASKNYNSPLHF; v_gene: TRBV7-9; abundance: -; j_gene: TRBJ1-6; len: 12; d_gene: -
CDR3nt: TGCAGCGTTGGGGAGTATGGCTACACCTTC; CDR3aa: CSVGEYGYTF; v_gene: TRBV29-1; abundance: -; j_gene: TRBJ1-2; len: 10; d_gene: -
CDR3nt: TGCAGTGCTGTCAGAGGGGGATCCGATAATTCACCCCTCCACTTT; CDR3aa: CSAVRGGSDNSPLHF; v_gene: TRBV20-1; abundance: -; j_gene: TRBJ1-6; len: 15; d_gene: -
CDR3nt: TGTGCCAGCAGTTTAGCGGGGGGGCCTGTAGATACGCAGTATTTT; CDR3aa: CASSLAGGPVDTQYF; v_gene: TRBV2; abundance: -; j_gene: TRBJ2-3; len: 15; d_gene: TRBD2
CDR3nt: TGTGCCAGCAGCCAACAACAGGGGGTGAGGTCACCCCTCCACTTT; CDR3aa: CASSQQQGVRSPLHF; v_gene: TRBV14; abundance: -; j_gene: TRBJ1-6; len: 15; d_gene: TRBD1
CDR3nt: TGTGCCAGCAGTGTGATGGGGGCCAACGTCCTGACTTTC; CDR3aa: CASSVMGANVLTF; v_gene: TRBV6-1; abundance: -; j_gene: TRBJ2-6; len: 13; d_gene: -
CDR3nt: TGTGCCAGCAGTCCCCGCTCGTCCACGCACCAAGAGACCCAGTACTTC; CDR3aa: CASSPRSSTHQETQYF; v_gene: TRBV6-2/TRBV6-3; abundance: -; j_gene: TRBJ2-5; len: 16; d_gene: -
CDR3nt: TGTGCCAGCAGTGACGGGATGGGAACCTCCACAGATACGCAGTATTTT; CDR3aa: CASSDGMGTSTDTQYF; v_gene: TRBV25-1; abundance: -; j_gene: TRBJ2-3; len: 16; d_gene: -
CDR3nt: TGTGCCAGCAGTGACAGGTCCGAGCAGTACTTC; CDR3aa: CASSDRSEQYF; v_gene: TRBV7-3; abundance: -; j_gene: TRBJ2-7; len: 11; d_gene: -
CDR3nt: TGCAGTGCTAGACTAGGGGGCGGAACCGGGGAGCTGTTTTTT; CDR3aa: CSARLGGGTGELFF; v_gene: TRBV20-1; abundance: -; j_gene: TRBJ2-2; len: 14; d_gene: TRBD1
CDR3nt: TGTGCCAGCAGCATCGTACAGGGTAACTATGGCTACACCTTC; CDR3aa: CASSIVQGNYGYTF; v_gene: TRBV7-2; abundance: -; j_gene: TRBJ1-2; len: 14; d_gene: -
CDR3nt: TGTGCCAGCAGCTTAGCGGCAGGAAGTACTCAGGACATTCAGTACTTC; CDR3aa: CASSLAAGSTQDIQYF; v_gene: TRBV7-9; abundance: -; j_gene: TRBJ2-4; len: 16; d_gene: -
CDR3nt: TGTGCCAGCAGCTTAGCTGGGGCTAGCGGATCCTACAATGAGCAGTTCTTC; CDR3aa: CASSLAGASGSYNEQFF; v_gene: TRBV11-1; abundance: few; j_gene: TRBJ2-1; len: 17; d_gene: TRBD2
CDR3nt: TGCAGTGCTAGAAATCTCGCGGGACAGGGGAACACCGGGGAGCTGTTTTTT; CDR3aa: CSARNLAGQGNTGELFF; v_gene: TRBV20-1; abundance: -; j_gene: TRBJ2-2; len: 17; d_gene: TRBD1
CDR3nt: TGCAGTGCTAGAGATGGGACAGGGCCCTGGGACTATGGCTACACCTTC; CDR3aa: CSARDGTGPWDYGYTF; v_gene: TRBV20-1; abundance: -; j_gene: TRBJ1-2; len: 16; d_gene: TRBD1
CDR3nt: TGTGCCAGCAGCCGAGGGGTAGGCGACTATGGCTACACCTTC; CDR3aa: CASSRGVGDYGYTF; v_gene: TRBV7-2; abundance: -; j_gene: TRBJ1-2; len: 14; d_gene: -
CDR3nt: TGTGCCAGCAGCCCGGGGCAACGCAATTCACCCCTCCACTTT; CDR3aa: CASSPGQRNSPLHF; v_gene: TRBV7-2; abundance: -; j_gene: TRBJ1-6; len: 14; d_gene: -
CDR3nt: TGTGCCAGCAGTGAAAATCGCTCTGGGGCCAACGTCCTGACTTTC; CDR3aa: CASSENRSGANVLTF; v_gene: TRBV2; abundance: many; j_gene: TRBJ2-6; len: 15; d_gene: -
CDR3nt: TGTGCCAGCAGTACTCAACAGGGGTCTTCACCCCTCCACTTT; CDR3aa: CASSTQQGSSPLHF; v_gene: TRBV2; abundance: -; j_gene: TRBJ1-6; len: 14; d_gene: TRBD1
CDR3nt: TGCAGCGTCCATTACATAAACTCCTACGAGCAGTACTTC; CDR3aa: CSVHYINSYEQYF; v_gene: TRBV29-1; abundance: few; j_gene: TRBJ2-7; len: 13; d_gene: -
CDR3nt: TGTGCCAGCAGGAGGGACTATAGCAATCAGCCCCAGCATTTT; CDR3aa: CASRRDYSNQPQHF; v_gene: TRBV6-1; abundance: -; j_gene: TRBJ1-5; len: 14; d_gene: -
CDR3nt: TGCAGCGTTGGGACCCCCTGGGGTGGCTACACCTTC; CDR3aa: CSVGTPWGGYTF; v_gene: TRBV29-1; abundance: -; j_gene: TRBJ1-2; len: 12; d_gene: -
CDR3nt: TGTGCCAGCAGCCCTGGGGGAGGTCGAGAGACCCAGTACTTC; CDR3aa: CASSPGGGRETQYF; v_gene: TRBV7-9; abundance: -; j_gene: TRBJ2-5; len: 14; d_gene: -
CDR3nt: TGTGCCAGCACTCGGACAGGAGGCTCCTATAATTCACCCCTCCACTTT; CDR3aa: CASTRTGGSYNSPLHF; v_gene: TRBV2; abundance: -; j_gene: TRBJ1-6; len: 16; d_gene: TRBD1
CDR3nt: TGTGCCACCAGTGATGGGGTAGGGACGAATCAGCCCCAGCATTTT; CDR3aa: CATSDGVGTNQPQHF; v_gene: TRBV24-1; abundance: -; j_gene: TRBJ1-5; len: 15; d_gene: -
CDR3nt: TGTGCCAGCAGCTTAGTCACGGGAGGGGCGACTATCAGCTACGAGCAGTACTTC; CDR3aa: CASSLVTGGATISYEQYF; v_gene: TRBV7-2; abundance: -; j_gene: TRBJ2-7; len: 18; d_gene: TRBD2
CDR3nt: TGTGCCAGCAGCTTAGGGCTAGCGGGAGGGAACTACGAGCAGTACTTC; CDR3aa: CASSLGLAGGNYEQYF; v_gene: TRBV7-9; abundance: few; j_gene: TRBJ2-7; len: 16; d_gene: TRBD2
CDR3nt: TGTGCCAGCAGTTTCACCGGGACATCGAACACTGAAGCTTTCTTT; CDR3aa: CASSFTGTSNTEAFF; v_gene: TRBV12-3/TRBV12-4; abundance: -; j_gene: TRBJ1-1; len: 15; d_gene: -
CDR3nt: TGTGCCACCAGTGATTGGGCTGACAAAAGCACAGATACGCAGTATTTT; CDR3aa: CATSDWADKSTDTQYF; v_gene: TRBV24-1; abundance: many; j_gene: TRBJ2-3; len: 16; d_gene: -
CDR3nt: TGTGCCAGCAGCGGGACAGTCTATGGCTACACCTTC; CDR3aa: CASSGTVYGYTF; v_gene: TRBV25-1; abundance: many; j_gene: TRBJ1-2; len: 12; d_gene: TRBD1
CDR3nt: TGTGCCAGCGGTTGGTCTCAACACTACGAGCAGTACTTC; CDR3aa: CASGWSQHYEQYF; v_gene: TRBV2; abundance: -; j_gene: TRBJ2-7; len: 13; d_gene: -
CDR3nt: TGTGCCAGTAGTATGGGTCCAGATACGCAGTATTTT; CDR3aa: CASSMGPDTQYF; v_gene: TRBV19; abundance: -; j_gene: TRBJ2-3; len: 12; d_gene: -
CDR3nt: TGCAGTGCTAGACACGTGACTAGCGGGAGGGGGAGGGCCTACAATGAGCAGTTCTTC; CDR3aa: CSARHVTSGRGRAYNEQFF; v_gene: TRBV20-1; abundance: many; j_gene: TRBJ2-1; len: 19; d_gene: TRBD2
CDR3nt: TGTGCCAGCGGCGGGACTTCCACCAGGGACTATGGCTACACCTTC; CDR3aa: CASGGTSTRDYGYTF; v_gene: TRBV18; abundance: -; j_gene: TRBJ1-2; len: 15; d_gene: -
CDR3nt: TGCAGTGCTAGAGATGTCCTACAAAGGGAGACCCAGTACTTC; CDR3aa: CSARDVLQRETQYF; v_gene: TRBV20-1; abundance: -; j_gene: TRBJ2-5; len: 14; d_gene: -
CDR3nt: TGTGCCAGCAGCCATTCCCCAGTGGCCCTTGAAGCTTTCTTT; CDR3aa: CASSHSPVALEAFF; v_gene: TRBV14; abundance: once; j_gene: TRBJ1-1; len: 14; d_gene: -
CDR3nt: TGTGCCAGCAGCTTAGGTTCTAGCGGGGGGGCCCTCTACAATGAGCAGTTCTTC; CDR3aa: CASSLGSSGGALYNEQFF; v_gene: TRBV7-2; abundance: -; j_gene: TRBJ2-1; len: 18; d_gene: TRBD2
CDR3nt: TGCGGCGTTGGGGAGGGGGCGAGTGGCTACACCTTC; CDR3aa: CGVGEGASGYTF; v_gene: TRBV29-1; abundance: -; j_gene: TRBJ1-2; len: 12; d_gene: TRBD1
CDR3nt: TGTGCCAGCACCCCCGCGGGTTATATCAATGAGCAGTTCTTC; CDR3aa: CASTPAGYINEQFF; v_gene: TRBV6-5; abundance: few; j_gene: TRBJ2-1; len: 14; d_gene: -
CDR3nt: TGTGCCAGCAGCTTAGTTTCGGGGGTGGCCGGGGAGCTGTTTTTT; CDR3aa: CASSLVSGVAGELFF; v_gene: TRBV11-3; abundance: many; j_gene: TRBJ2-2; len: 15; d_gene: -
CDR3nt: TGTGCTAGCGCAGCGGACCAAGAGACCCAGTACTTC; CDR3aa: CASAADQETQYF; v_gene: TRBV7-7; abundance: few; j_gene: TRBJ2-5; len: 12; d_gene: -
CDR3nt: TGTGCCACCAGAAACCTGGGTGGGCATAGGGGCGGGGAGCTGTTTTTT; CDR3aa: CATRNLGGHRGGELFF; v_gene: TRBV10-3; abundance: many; j_gene: TRBJ2-2; len: 16; d_gene: -
CDR3nt: TGCAGCGTTGAGGACGGGATTTGGGGCTACACCTTC; CDR3aa: CSVEDGIWGYTF; v_gene: TRBV29-1; abundance: -; j_gene: TRBJ1-2; len: 12; d_gene: -
CDR3nt: TGTGCCAGCAGCTTGACCGGGACAGGGGTTTCCGGCTACACCTTC; CDR3aa: CASSLTGTGVSGYTF; v_gene: TRBV7-6; abundance: -; j_gene: TRBJ1-2; len: 15; d_gene: TRBD1
CDR3nt: TGCAGTGCTATTGAGGGGGAGACCTACGAGCAGTACTTC; CDR3aa: CSAIEGETYEQYF; v_gene: TRBV20-1; abundance: -; j_gene: TRBJ2-7; len: 13; d_gene: -
CDR3nt: TGTGCCAGCAGTGCTCGGGGACAGGGGATCAATGAGCAGTTCTTC; CDR3aa: CASSARGQGINEQFF; v_gene: TRBV2; abundance: -; j_gene: TRBJ2-1; len: 15; d_gene: TRBD1
CDR3nt: TGTGCCAGCAGTGCTAGAGAAATCACGACGAACACTGAAGCTTTCTTT; CDR3aa: CASSAREITTNTEAFF; v_gene: TRBV25-1; abundance: -; j_gene: TRBJ1-1; len: 16; d_gene: -
CDR3nt: TGCAGTGCCACACTAGCGGGGGCCCCCTCCGCTGGGAATGAGCAGTTCTTC; CDR3aa: CSATLAGAPSAGNEQFF; v_gene: TRBV20-1; abundance: once; j_gene: TRBJ2-1; len: 17; d_gene: TRBD2
CDR3nt: TGTGCCAGCAAAACAGGGGGGTCCTACAATGAGCAGTTCTTC; CDR3aa: CASKTGGSYNEQFF; v_gene: TRBV2; abundance: -; j_gene: TRBJ2-1; len: 14; d_gene: TRBD1
CDR3nt: TGCGCCAGCAGCTTGTTTTGGGGGTCCACCGGGGAGCTGTTTTTT; CDR3aa: CASSLFWGSTGELFF; v_gene: TRBV5-1; abundance: many; j_gene: TRBJ2-2; len: 15; d_gene: -